The TCR beta chain under discussion was sequenced for a study of shared clonotypes between healthy human individuals. The assay was immunoSEQ multiplex PCR, and TCRdb's table has in-frame clones only and misses some. The sample holds roughly 700,000 clones, 74% seen once. The CDR3 consists of 14 residues. Germline lookup yields CDR1 SGHVS and CDR2 FQNEAQ. Trimming left V 3 bases short and J 4 bases short, with 13 bases between. The sample was memory CD4+ T cells sorted from blood. Subset: CD45RA-negative fraction. This TCR was recovered from a woman aged 25-40 years in good health. V and J are TRBV7-8 and TRBJ2-7; the D gene is possibly TRBD2 (5 bases). This CDR3 is CASSFEAGAYEQYF. CDR3 bases: TGTGCCAGCAGCTTCGAGGCGGGTGCATACGAGCAGTACTTC.